This TCR beta chain was retrieved from a study of blood T cell repertoires in COVID-19. Looking at the study overall: From the United States, Italy and Spain came samples of acute and convalescent COVID-19. Sample material is recorded as cDNA or gDNA derived from T cells, B-cell-depleted T cells, or PBMCs.

The CDR3 contains 16 residues. Germline-derived CDR1 and CDR2 are SGHDN and FVKESK. The V gene end was trimmed by 3 bases and the J gene end by 2 bases; junction bases not matched to a gene: 7. Per the study methods: Reference gene primer amplification yielded estimated nucleated cell counts. The data were produced by immunoSEQ multiplex PCR, yet TCRdb's version contains in-frame clones alone and is incomplete. V and J calls and clone size are given by that table; D and trimming were obtained from the DNA. Of 370,000 or so clones listed, around 84% are singletons. V gene TRBV14 combines with J gene TRBJ2-1; 7 bases agree with TRBD2. Sequenced input: peripheral blood. This sequence originates from a human donor with acute or convalescent COVID-19. The donor label of this sample is uncertain. The CDR3 nucleotides read TGTGCCAGCAGCCAGGGGTTAGGACTAGCCTACAATGAGCAGTTCTTC. The encoded protein is CASSQGLGLAYNEQFF.